This T cell receptor (beta chain) came from a study of blood T cell repertoires in COVID-19. Study in general: COVID-19 samples collected from the United States, Italy and Spain covered acute and convalescent phases. PBMCs, B-cell-depleted T cells, or T cells provided the cDNA or gDNA that made up the material.

V shed 0 bases, J shed 5 bases, and the junction held 12 bases outside the gene matches. The CDR3 spans 18 residues. In germline, CDR1 is SGHRS, CDR2 YFSETQ. Original processing methods: Using reference gene primer amplification, nucleated cell counts were estimated. The table came from immunoSEQ multiplex PCR; TCRdb's copy has only in-frame clones and leaves some out. V and J calls plus clone size are reproduced from that table; the DNA served to infer D and trimming. The sample includes about 170,000 clones, roughly 70% seen only once; the top ten take 3%. Sequencing was done on a sample of peripheral blood. This clonotype was sampled from an elderly woman with acute or convalescent COVID-19. The chain joins TRBV5-1 to TRBJ2-5; 11 bases map to TRBD2. The CDR3 nucleotides read TGCGCCAGCAGCTTGGCCGGGCTAGCGGGAGGAAGGCAGGAGACCCAGTACTTC. Its translation is CASSLAGLAGGRQETQYF.